Below are 21 T cell receptor beta chains sequenced from a single sample in a study of tumor-infiltrating lymphocytes in glioblastoma multiforme. TCR beta libraries were built from RNA through three nested multiplex PCR rounds using modified ARM-PCR. TCRdb redid the calling of the multiplex PCR reads with MiXCR, one entry per CDR3 protein. The sample contains about 32,000 distinct CDR3 sequences, 60% to 65% of which appear only once. Sequenced sample: brain tumor tissue. The receptors stem from a male donor with glioblastoma.

Turning to this clonotype: Given a much more abundant clone one base away, this may be a read error. The rearrangement uses TRBV5-1 and TRBJ2-7; D gene unclear. The germline V gene encodes CDR1 SGHRS and CDR2 YFSETQ. The CDR3 is 14 residues long. The V and J ends lost 4 bases and 10 bases respectively, with 21 bases between them. This CDR3 reads CASSVDQRELPQYF. The CDR3 region has the DNA TGCGCCAGCAGCGTGGATCAAAGGGAACTACCCCAGTACTTC. The full variable domain, completed using reference TRBV5-1 and TRBJ2-7, is KAGVTQTPRYLIKTRGQQVTLSCSPISGHRSVSWYQQTPGQGLQFLFEYFSETQRNKGNFPGRFSGRQFSNSRSEMNVSTLELGDSALYLCASSVDQRELPQYFGPGTRLTVT.

This clonotype has a count of ten or more. The chain carries TRBV2 and TRBJ2-1, with D perhaps given as TRBD1 or TRBD2 (5 bases each). This CDR3 contains 14 residues. Germline V gene sequence: CDR1 SNHLY, CDR2 FYNNEI. V lost 7 bases and J 10 bases, leaving 20 bases between the germline ends. CDR3 DNA: TGTGCCAGCAACGGGGCTAGTGGTTCGTGGGAGCAGTTCTTC. Protein product: CASNGASGSWEQFF.

This clonotype turned up a few times. The chain employs TRBV24-1 and TRBJ1-2; D unresolved. This CDR3 comprises 15 residues. CDR1 KGHDR and CDR2 SFDVKD come from the germline V gene. V dropped 4 bases and J dropped 3 bases, with 14 bases sitting between them. CDR3 loop: CATSDAVGADYGYTF. The CDR3 nucleotides read TGTGCCACCAGTGACGCGGTGGGCGCGGACTATGGCTACACCTTC.

With regard to this clonotype: A single base separates this from a much larger clone, so it may be a read error. J is TRBJ1-2 and V is TRBV20-1, with D possibly TRBD1 on 6 matching bases. Per germline, CDR1 DFQATT and CDR2 SNEGSKA (reference sequence). Trimming cost V 2 bases and J 0 bases, with 10 bases left between them. CDR3 length: 14 residues. The CDR3 region has the DNA TGCAGTGCTAGAAGGGACAATGCTAACTATGGCTACACCTTC. This gives the protein CSARRDNANYGYTF.

There are a few counts of this clonotype. A read error may explain this, as a much larger clone is one base away. The chain carries TRBV12-3 or TRBV12-4 and TRBJ2-2; the match to TRBD1 covers 9 bases. This CDR3 is built from 17 residues. The CDR3 protein is CACSLWTGDRLAGELFF. In DNA, the CDR3 is TGTGCCTGCAGCCTATGGACAGGGGATAGGTTGGCCGGGGAGCTGTTTTTT.

The rearrangement uses TRBV11-1 and TRBJ2-1; no firm D call. The CDR3 contains 15 residues. CDR1 and CDR2 (germline): SGHAT, FQDESV (reference sequence). The V gene lost 3 bases and the J gene lost 0 bases, with 9 bases spanning the gap. The CDR3 DNA is TGTGCCAGCAGCTTTGGGCGAGACTCCTACAATGAGCAGTTCTTC. Protein: CASSFGRDSYNEQFF.

This clonotype has just one count. CDR3 nucleotide sequence: TGCAGCGTTGAAGATCGTAGCGGTTCCTACGAGCAGTACTTC. Translating it yields CSVEDRSGSYEQYF. This sequence joins TRBV29-1 and TRBJ2-7; D perhaps matches TRBD2 (6 bases). The CDR3 loop spans 14 amino acids. The germline gives CDR1 SQVTM, CDR2 ANQGSEA. V was cut by 0 bases and J by 1 base, with 10 bases left in between.

This sequence joins TRBV6-2 or TRBV6-3 and TRBJ2-7; D unresolved. From germline, CDR1 is MNHEY and CDR2 SVGEGT. Trimming cost V 8 bases and J 2 bases, with 13 bases left between them. The CDR3 loop spans 13 amino acids. The CDR3 spells CASALPVAYEQYF. The DNA for the CDR3 is TGTGCCAGCGCTTTGCCAGTCGCCTACGAGCAGTACTTC.

V gene TRBV2 combines with J gene TRBJ1-5; a possible D gene is TRBD1 (6 bases). The CDR3 consists of 15 residues. The V gene lost 11 bases and the J gene lost 1 base, with 18 bases spanning the gap. In germline, CDR1 is SNHLY, CDR2 FYNNEI. CDR3 sequence: CACTQEGGSNQPQHF. The DNA of the CDR3 is TGTGCCTGCACCCAGGAGGGGGGGAGCAATCAGCCCCAGCATTTT.

Turning to this clonotype: An end of the junction differs from the germline gene, which may be a read error. The V call is TRBV24-1, the J call TRBJ2-3, with D tentatively TRBD2 (5 bases). Germline V gene lookup returns CDR1 KGHDR and CDR2 SFDVKD. CDR3 size: 15 residues. The CDR3 here is CVTSDLLSGTDTQYF. DNA for the CDR3: TGTGTCACCAGTGATTTGCTTAGCGGCACAGATACGCAGTATTTT.

V gene TRBV28 combines with J gene TRBJ1-2, with TRBD1 matching over 7 bases. Germline trimming cut 6 bases from V and 3 bases from J; bases unmatched to any gene: 4. In germline, CDR1 is MDHEN, CDR2 SYDVKM. The CDR3 consists of 13 residues. The CDR3 sequence is CASSQGQDYGYTF. The CDR3 DNA follows: TGTGCCAGCAGCCAAGGACAGGACTATGGCTACACCTTC.

Regarding this clonotype: A much larger clone lies one base from this, so it may be a read error. The chain couples TRBV20-1 to TRBJ2-3; 7 bases are shared with TRBD2. From germline, CDR1 is DFQATT and CDR2 SNEGSKA (reference sequence). The CDR3 runs to 12 residues. The chain's CDR3 is CGASPAGDTQFF. CDR3 bases: TGCGGTGCTAGTCCTGCGGGAGATACGCAGTTTTTT.

On this clonotype: The junction differs from germline at one of its ends, possibly a read error. This rearrangement joins TRBV12-3 or TRBV12-4 to TRBJ2-1, with TRBD2 matching over 9 bases. This CDR3 is 16 amino acids long. CDR3 coding DNA: TGTGCCAGCAGTCGGGCGGTAGCGGGAGTGCACAATGAGCAGTTATTC. Translated, it gives CASSRAVAGVHNEQLF.

The gene calls are TRBV29-1 and TRBJ2-3, with 9 bases that match TRBD2. Losses at the gene ends were 1 base for V and 6 bases for J; bases not matched to a gene: 5. The CDR3 length is 14 residues. Germline V CDR1 and CDR2: SQVTM, ANQGSEA. The CDR3 region is CSVEGLADMDTQYF. In nucleotides, the CDR3 is TGCAGCGTTGAAGGACTAGCGGACATGGATACGCAGTATTTT.

V and J are TRBV6-1 and TRBJ2-7, with D tentatively TRBD1 or TRBD2 (5 bases each). Germline CDR1 is MNHNS and CDR2 is SASEGT. Trimming pared 6 bases from V and 6 bases from J, leaving 15 bases between. The CDR3 is 13 residues long. This chain's CDR3 is CASSAGTPSEQYF. CDR3 nucleotides: TGTGCCAGCAGCGCCGGGACCCCCAGCGAGCAGTACTTC.

A word on this clonotype: A much larger clone lies a single base off, so this may be a read error. The CDR3 loop reads CPSTDRDEQFF. DNA for the CDR3: TGTCCCAGCACCGATAGAGATGAGCAGTTCTTC. J is TRBJ2-1 and V is TRBV28; D not resolved. Germline lookup yields CDR1 MDHEN and CDR2 SYDVKM. CDR3 size: 11 residues.

The rearrangement uses TRBV6-4 and TRBJ1-6; TRBD1 is a possible D gene (5 bases). V was trimmed by 3 bases and J by 10 bases, leaving 10 bases between them. Germline values: CDR1 MRHNA, CDR2 SNTAGT. The CDR3 runs 13 residues. The CDR3 loop reads CASSEGERSPLHF. CDR3 DNA sequence: TGTGCCAGCAGTGAAGGGGAACGGTCACCCCTCCACTTT.

Concerning this clonotype: The germline gene is not matched at one end of the junction; a read error may be the cause. The J gene is TRBJ2-3, the V gene TRBV20-1; TRBD2 matches at 8 bases. Germline V lookup: CDR1 DFQATT, CDR2 SNEGSKA (reference sequence). There are 15 residues in the CDR3. CDR3 bases: TGCTGTGCTAGACATCAGCGGGAGTGGGCAAATACGCAGTATTTT. It encodes CCARHQREWANTQYF.

V is TRBV12-3 or TRBV12-4 and J is TRBJ1-1; TRBD1 agrees at 9 bases. This CDR3 is 13 amino acids long. V trimming: 7 bases; J trimming: 11 bases; junction bases outside the gene matches: 11. In nucleotides, the CDR3 is TGTGCCAGCACTTCCCGACAGGGGGGGGGCGCTTTCTTT. This sequence encodes CASTSRQGGGAFF.

Note on this clonotype: The junction departs from the called germline gene at one end, perhaps through a read error. J is TRBJ2-7 and V is TRBV5-1; D not certain. CDR1 and CDR2 (germline): SGHRS, YFSETQ. This CDR3 has 13 residues. CDR3 amino acids: CASSLGRGYVQYF. The CDR3 nucleotides are TGCGCCAGCAGCTTGGGCCGCGGCTACGTGCAGTACTTC.

This clonotype showed up just once. A single base separates this from a much larger clone, so it may be a read error. The chain recombines TRBV6-1 with TRBJ1-5; 10 nucleotides agree with TRBD1. The CDR3 length is 12 residues. Germline V gives CDR1 MNHNS, CDR2 SASEGT. J was trimmed by 5 bases and V by 9 bases; bases with no gene match: 1. The CDR3 nucleotides are TGTGCCAGGACAGGGGGCTATCAGCCCCAGCATTTT. This sequence encodes CARTGGYQPQHF.